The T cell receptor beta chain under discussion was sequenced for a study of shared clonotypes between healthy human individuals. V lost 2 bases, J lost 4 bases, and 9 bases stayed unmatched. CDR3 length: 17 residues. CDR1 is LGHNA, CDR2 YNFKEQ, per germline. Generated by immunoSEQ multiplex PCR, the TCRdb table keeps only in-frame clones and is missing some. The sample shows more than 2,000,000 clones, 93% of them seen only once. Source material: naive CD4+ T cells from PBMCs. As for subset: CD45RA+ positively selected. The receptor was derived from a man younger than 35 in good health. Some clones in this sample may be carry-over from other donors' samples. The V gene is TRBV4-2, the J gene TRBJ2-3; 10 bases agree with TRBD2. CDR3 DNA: TGTGCCAGCAGCCAACCTCAAAGGACTAGCGGCTCAGATACGCAGTATTTT. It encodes CASSQPQRTSGSDTQYF.